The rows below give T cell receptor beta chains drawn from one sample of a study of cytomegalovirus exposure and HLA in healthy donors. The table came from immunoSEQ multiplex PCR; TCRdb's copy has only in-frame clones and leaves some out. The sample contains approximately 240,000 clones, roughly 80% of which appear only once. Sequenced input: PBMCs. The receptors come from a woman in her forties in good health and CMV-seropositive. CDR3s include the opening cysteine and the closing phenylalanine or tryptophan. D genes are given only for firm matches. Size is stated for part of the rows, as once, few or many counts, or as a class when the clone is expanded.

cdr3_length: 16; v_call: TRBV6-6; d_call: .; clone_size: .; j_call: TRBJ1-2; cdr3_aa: CASRRSPRDVDYGYTF; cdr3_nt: TGTGCCAGCAGACGTTCCCCCAGGGATGTAGACTATGGCTACACCTTC
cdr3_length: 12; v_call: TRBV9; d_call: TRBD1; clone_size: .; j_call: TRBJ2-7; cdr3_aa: CASSDRAGEQYF; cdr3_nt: TGTGCCAGCTCGGACAGGGCGGGCGAGCAGTACTTC
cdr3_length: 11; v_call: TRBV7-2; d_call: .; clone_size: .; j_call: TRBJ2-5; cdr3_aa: CASSSQETQYF; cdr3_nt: TGTGCCAGCAGCTCACAAGAGACCCAGTACTTC
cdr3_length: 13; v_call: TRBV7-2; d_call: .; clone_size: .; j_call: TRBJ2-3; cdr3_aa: CASSWGVTDTQYF; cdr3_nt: TGTGCCAGCAGCTGGGGAGTCACAGATACGCAGTATTTT
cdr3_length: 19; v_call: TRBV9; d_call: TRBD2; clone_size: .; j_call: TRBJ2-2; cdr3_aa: CASSVGTPTSGRTGGELFF; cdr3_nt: TGTGCCAGCAGCGTAGGGACGCCGACTAGCGGGAGGACAGGCGGGGAGCTGTTTTTT
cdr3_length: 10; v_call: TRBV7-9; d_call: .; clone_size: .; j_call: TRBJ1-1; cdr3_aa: CASGQMEAFF; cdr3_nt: TGTGCCAGCGGCCAAATGGAAGCTTTCTTT
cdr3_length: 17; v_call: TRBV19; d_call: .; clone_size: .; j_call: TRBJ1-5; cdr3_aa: CASSIAAGAVSNQPQHF; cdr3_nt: TGTGCCAGTAGTATTGCTGCGGGGGCAGTGAGCAATCAGCCCCAGCATTTT
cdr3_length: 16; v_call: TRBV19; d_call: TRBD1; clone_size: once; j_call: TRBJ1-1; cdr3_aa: CASSIEGQGGYTEAFF; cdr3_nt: TGTGCCAGTAGTATAGAGGGGCAGGGGGGCTACACTGAAGCTTTCTTT
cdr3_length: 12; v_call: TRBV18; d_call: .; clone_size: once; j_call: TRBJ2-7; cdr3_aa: CASSPEGYEQYF; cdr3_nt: TGTGCCAGCTCACCGGAGGGCTACGAGCAGTACTTC
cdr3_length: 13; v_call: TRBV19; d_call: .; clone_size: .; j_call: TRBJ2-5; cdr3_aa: CASSSSLRETQYF; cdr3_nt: TGTGCCAGTAGTAGTAGCTTAAGAGAGACCCAGTACTTC
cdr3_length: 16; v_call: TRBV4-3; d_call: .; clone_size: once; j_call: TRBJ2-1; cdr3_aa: CASSQSSIRGNNEQFF; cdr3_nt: TGCGCCAGCAGCCAATCTTCGATTCGGGGAAACAATGAGCAGTTCTTC
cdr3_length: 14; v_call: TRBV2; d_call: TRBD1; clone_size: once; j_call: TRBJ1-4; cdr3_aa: CASRDRGTNEKLFF; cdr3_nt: TGTGCCAGCAGGGACAGGGGGACTAATGAAAAACTGTTTTTT
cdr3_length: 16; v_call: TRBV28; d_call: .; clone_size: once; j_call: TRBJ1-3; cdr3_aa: CASSSPGHNPGNTIYF; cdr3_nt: TGTGCCAGCAGTTCGCCCGGACACAATCCCGGAAACACCATATATTTT
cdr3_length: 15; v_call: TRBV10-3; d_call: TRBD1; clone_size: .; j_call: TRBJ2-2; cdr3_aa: CAISDGQGATGELFF; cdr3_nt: TGTGCCATCAGTGATGGACAGGGGGCTACCGGGGAGCTGTTTTTT
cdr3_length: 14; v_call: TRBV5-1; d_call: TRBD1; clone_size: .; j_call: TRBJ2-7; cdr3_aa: CASSPLQGAYEQYF; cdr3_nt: TGCGCCAGCAGCCCATTACAGGGGGCTTACGAGCAGTACTTC
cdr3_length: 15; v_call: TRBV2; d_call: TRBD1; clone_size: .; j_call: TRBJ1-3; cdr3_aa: CASLRDRVSGNTIYF; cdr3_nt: TGTGCCAGTTTGCGGGACAGGGTCTCTGGAAACACCATATATTTT
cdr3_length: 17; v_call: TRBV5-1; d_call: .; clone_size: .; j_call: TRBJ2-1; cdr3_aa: CASSLGTTGHSPHEQFF; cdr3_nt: TGCGCCAGCAGCTTGGGGACGACAGGCCACTCCCCCCATGAGCAGTTCTTC
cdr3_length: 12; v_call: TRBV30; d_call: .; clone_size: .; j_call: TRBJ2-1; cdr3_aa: CAWSVSSHEQFF; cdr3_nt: TGTGCCTGGAGTGTATCTAGCCATGAGCAGTTCTTC
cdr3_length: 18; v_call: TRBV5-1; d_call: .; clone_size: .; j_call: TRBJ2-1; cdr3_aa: CASSPRTGARPNYNEQFF; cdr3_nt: TGCGCCAGCAGCCCACGCACGGGTGCGAGACCCAATTACAATGAGCAGTTCTTC
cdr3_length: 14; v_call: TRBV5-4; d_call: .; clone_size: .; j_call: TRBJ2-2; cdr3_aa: CASSLGGGTGELFF; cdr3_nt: TGTGCCAGCAGCTTGGGAGGGGGCACCGGGGAGCTGTTTTTT
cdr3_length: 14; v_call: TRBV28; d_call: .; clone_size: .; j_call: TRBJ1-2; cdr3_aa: CASSLSGRPYGYTF; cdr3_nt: TGTGCCAGCAGTTTATCGGGTCGGCCCTATGGCTACACCTTC
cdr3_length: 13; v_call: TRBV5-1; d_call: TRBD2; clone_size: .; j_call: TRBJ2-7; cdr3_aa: CASSLTGGYEQYF; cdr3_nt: TGCGCCAGCAGCTTGACGGGGGGGTACGAGCAGTACTTC
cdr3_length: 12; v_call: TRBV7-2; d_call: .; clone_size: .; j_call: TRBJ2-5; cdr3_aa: CASSATEETQYF; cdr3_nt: TGTGCCAGCAGCGCAACCGAGGAGACCCAGTACTTC
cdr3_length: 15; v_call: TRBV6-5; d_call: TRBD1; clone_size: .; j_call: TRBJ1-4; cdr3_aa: CASSYGDSINEKLFF; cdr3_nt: TGTGCCAGCAGTTACGGGGACAGTATAAATGAAAAACTGTTTTTT
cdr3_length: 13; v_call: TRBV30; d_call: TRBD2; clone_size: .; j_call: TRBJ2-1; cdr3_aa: CASRLAGRNEQFF; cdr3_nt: TGTGCCTCAAGACTAGCGGGAAGGAATGAGCAGTTCTTC
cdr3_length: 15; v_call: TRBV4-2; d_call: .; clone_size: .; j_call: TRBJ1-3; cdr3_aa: CASSQDRARGNTIYF; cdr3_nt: TGTGCCAGCAGCCAAGACAGGGCGAGGGGAAACACCATATATTTT
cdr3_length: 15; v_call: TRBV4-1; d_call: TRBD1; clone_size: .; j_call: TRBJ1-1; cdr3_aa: CASSHPGTGATEAFF; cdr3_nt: TGCGCCAGCAGCCACCCCGGGACAGGGGCCACTGAAGCTTTCTTT
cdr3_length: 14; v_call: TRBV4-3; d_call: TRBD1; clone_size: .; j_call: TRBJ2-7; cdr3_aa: CASSQGQGLYEQYF; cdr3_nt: TGCGCCAGCAGCCAGGGACAGGGGCTCTACGAGCAGTACTTC
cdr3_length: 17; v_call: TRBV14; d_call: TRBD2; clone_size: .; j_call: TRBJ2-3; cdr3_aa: CASSLFSGGSSTDTQYF; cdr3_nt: TGTGCCAGCAGCCTTTTCTCCGGGGGGTCTAGCACAGATACGCAGTATTTT
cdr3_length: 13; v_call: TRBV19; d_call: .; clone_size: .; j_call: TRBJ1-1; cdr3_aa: CASTLGGSTEAFF; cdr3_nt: TGTGCCAGCACCCTGGGGGGGTCCACTGAAGCTTTCTTT
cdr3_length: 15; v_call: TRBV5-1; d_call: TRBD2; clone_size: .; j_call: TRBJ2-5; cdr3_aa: CASSLDGGGRETQYF; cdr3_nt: TGCGCCAGCAGCTTGGATGGGGGAGGGCGAGAGACCCAGTACTTC
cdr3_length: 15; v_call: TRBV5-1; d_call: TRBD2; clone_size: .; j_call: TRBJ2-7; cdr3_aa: CASSLRGTLGGEQYF; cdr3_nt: TGCGCCAGCAGCTTGAGGGGCACCCTGGGGGGGGAGCAGTACTTC
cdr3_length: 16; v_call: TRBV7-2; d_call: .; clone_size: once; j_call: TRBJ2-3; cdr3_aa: CASSLLIGSSADTQYF; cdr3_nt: TGTGCCAGCAGCTTATTAATCGGTTCTAGCGCAGATACGCAGTATTTT
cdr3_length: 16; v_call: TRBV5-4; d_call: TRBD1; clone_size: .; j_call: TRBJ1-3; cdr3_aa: CASSLVGTVSGNTIYF; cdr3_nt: TGTGCCAGCAGCTTGGTCGGGACAGTCTCTGGAAACACCATATATTTT
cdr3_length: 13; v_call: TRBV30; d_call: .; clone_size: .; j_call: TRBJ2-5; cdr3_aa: CAWSVRRRETQYF; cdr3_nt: TGTGCCTGGAGTGTACGTAGGCGGGAGACCCAGTACTTC
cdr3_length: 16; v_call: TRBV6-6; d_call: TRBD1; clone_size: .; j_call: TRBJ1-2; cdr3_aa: CASSYVPDRADYGYTF; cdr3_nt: TGTGCCAGCAGTTACGTCCCGGACAGGGCGGACTATGGCTACACCTTC
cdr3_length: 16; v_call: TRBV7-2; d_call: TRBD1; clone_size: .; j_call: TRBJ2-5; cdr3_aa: CASSLMGQGRQETQYF; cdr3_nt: TGTGCCAGCAGCTTAATGGGACAGGGGAGACAAGAGACCCAGTACTTC
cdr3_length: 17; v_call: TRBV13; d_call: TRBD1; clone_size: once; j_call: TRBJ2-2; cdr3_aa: CASSLGLRGIFHGELFF; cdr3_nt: TGTGCCAGCAGCTTAGGCCTCAGGGGGATTTTTCACGGGGAGCTGTTTTTT
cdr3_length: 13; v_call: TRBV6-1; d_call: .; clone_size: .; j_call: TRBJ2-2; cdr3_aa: CASRQGNTGELFF; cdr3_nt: TGTGCCAGTCGGCAGGGGAACACCGGGGAGCTGTTTTTT
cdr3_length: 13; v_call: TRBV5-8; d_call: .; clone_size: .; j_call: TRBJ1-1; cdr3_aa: CASSLSLSTEAFF; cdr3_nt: TGTGCCAGCAGTCTTTCGTTGTCTACTGAAGCTTTCTTT
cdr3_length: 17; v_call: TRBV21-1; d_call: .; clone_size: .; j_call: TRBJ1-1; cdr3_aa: CASSKDWGQRMNTEAFF; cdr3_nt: TGTGCCAGCAGCAAAGATTGGGGACAGAGAATGAACACTGAAGCTTTCTTT
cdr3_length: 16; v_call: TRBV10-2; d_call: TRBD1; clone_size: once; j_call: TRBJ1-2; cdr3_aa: CASSALGQARAYGYTF; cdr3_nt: TGCGCCAGCAGTGCTCTGGGACAGGCTAGGGCGTATGGCTACACCTTC
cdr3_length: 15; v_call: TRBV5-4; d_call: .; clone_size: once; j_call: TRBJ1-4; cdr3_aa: CASSPSRATNEKLFF; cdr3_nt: TGTGCCAGCAGTCCCAGCCGGGCAACTAATGAAAAACTGTTTTTT
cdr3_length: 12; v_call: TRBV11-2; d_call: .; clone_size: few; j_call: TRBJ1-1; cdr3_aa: CASSTLGGEAFF; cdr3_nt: TGTGCCAGCAGCACATTAGGAGGTGAAGCTTTCTTT
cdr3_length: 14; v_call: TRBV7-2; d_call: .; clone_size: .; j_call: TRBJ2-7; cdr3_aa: CASSLGTVSYEQYF; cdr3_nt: TGTGCCAGCAGCTTAGGGACAGTCTCCTACGAGCAGTACTTC
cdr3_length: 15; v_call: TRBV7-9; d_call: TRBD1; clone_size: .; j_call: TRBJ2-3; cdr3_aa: CASSSTTGATDTQYF; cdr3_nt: TGTGCCAGCAGCTCCACGACAGGGGCCACAGATACGCAGTATTTT
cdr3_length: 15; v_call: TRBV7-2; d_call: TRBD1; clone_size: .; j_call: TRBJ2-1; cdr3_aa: CASSPGQGYYNEQFF; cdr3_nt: TGTGCCAGCAGCCCAGGACAGGGCTACTACAATGAGCAGTTCTTC
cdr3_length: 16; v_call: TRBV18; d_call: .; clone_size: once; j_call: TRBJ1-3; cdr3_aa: CASSSGKSFSGNTIYF; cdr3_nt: TGTGCCAGCTCCTCAGGGAAATCATTCTCTGGAAACACCATATATTTT
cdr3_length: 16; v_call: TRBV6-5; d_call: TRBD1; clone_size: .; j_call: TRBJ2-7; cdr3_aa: CASSYSGTGFPYEQYF; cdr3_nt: TGTGCCAGCAGTTACTCCGGGACAGGGTTCCCCTACGAGCAGTACTTC
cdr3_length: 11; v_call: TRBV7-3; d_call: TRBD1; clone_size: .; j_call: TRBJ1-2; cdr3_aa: CAIRTGPGYTF; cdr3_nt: TGTGCCATCCGGACAGGGCCAGGCTACACCTTC
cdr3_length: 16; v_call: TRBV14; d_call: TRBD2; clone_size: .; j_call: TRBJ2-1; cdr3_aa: CASSQRRLAEYNEQFF; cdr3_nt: TGTGCCAGCAGCCAGCGACGGCTAGCGGAGTATAATGAGCAGTTCTTC
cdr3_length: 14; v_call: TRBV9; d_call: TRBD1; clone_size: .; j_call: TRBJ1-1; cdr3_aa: CASSVAPGGTEAFF; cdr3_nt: TGTGCCAGCAGCGTAGCTCCAGGGGGCACTGAAGCTTTCTTT
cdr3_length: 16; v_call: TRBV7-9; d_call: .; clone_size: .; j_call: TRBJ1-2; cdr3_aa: CASSLRREPDGRGYTF; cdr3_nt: TGTGCCAGCAGCTTAAGAAGGGAACCCGATGGGAGAGGCTACACCTTC
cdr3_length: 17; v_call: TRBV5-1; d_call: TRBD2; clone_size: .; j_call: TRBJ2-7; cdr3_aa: CASSLWTSGSTGYEQYF; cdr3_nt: TGCGCCAGCAGCTTGTGGACTAGCGGGAGTACGGGCTACGAGCAGTACTTC
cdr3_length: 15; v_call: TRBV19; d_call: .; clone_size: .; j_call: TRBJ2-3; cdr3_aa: CASSRPGVGADTQYF; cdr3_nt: TGTGCCAGTAGTAGACCCGGAGTAGGCGCAGATACGCAGTATTTT